The entry below describes one TCR beta chain. Its specific antigen is unknown. Base qualities are not recorded, but no much larger clone differs from it by a single base. The data derive from a study of identical twins (dated by TCRdb to about 2016). About the investigation overall: To test whether fetal clonotypes persist, this study deep-sequenced TCR alpha and beta repertoires from monozygotic twins, from unrelated adults of various ages, and from cord blood. To rule out contamination, replicate twin experiments were performed at different times with different library preparation protocols.

Points the paper makes about the study in general: Compared with coincidental sharing between unrelated individuals, an excess of low generation-probability sequences was observed among out-of-frame TCR alpha sequences shared between twins. Out-of-frame TCR alpha sharing in monozygotic twins was systematically underestimated by recombination models, whereas sharing between unrelated individuals was in agreement with the recombination models. Because the same donors could not be followed over many years, the conclusions depended on cross-sectional statistical analysis. The excess sharing between twins in beta out-of-frame sequences was weaker because fewer shared sequences reduced the signal-to-noise ratio. Zero-insertion analyses could be partly confounded by invariant T cells such as MAIT and iNKT, though diverse VJ usage argued against such confounding for most clonotypes. Abundant cord blood beta clonotypes carried fewer insertions; young adult naive repertoires showed a weaker similar trend, while memory repertoires showed none.

Every donor in the study was a healthy Caucasian. Three pairs of female monozygotic twins, all aged about 18 to 30 years, made up the twin cohort. Peripheral blood mononuclear cells were the source from which RNA for the TCR libraries was isolated. To prepare the library, 5' RACE was applied. The instrument given in TCRdb is Illumina HiSeq 2000. A universal primer binding site was introduced by template switching, and a unique molecular identifier was present in the final cDNA, enabling accurate counting of TCR cDNA molecules. Specific primers in the conserved constant-segment region were used to synthesize first-strand cDNA for TCR alpha and beta chains. Each cDNA library was double barcoded, with a SMART-Mk sample barcode plus Illumina barcodes, to control for contamination. TruSeq adapter sequences along with Illumina sample barcodes were introduced in two successive PCR steps. The Illumina HiSeq platform was used with custom primers to sequence TCR alpha and beta cDNA libraries. Concerning the study's data processing: Unique molecular identifiers were extracted from raw reads with MiGEC, and CDR3 positions were determined with MiXCR. For each individual, recombination models were inferred using an EM algorithm with the repgenHMM and IGoR tools. The tcR package in R was used for shared clonotype analysis, with sharing normalized by the product of cloneset sizes. To study raw recombination without the effects of thymic and clonal selection, out-of-frame nonproductive sequences were analyzed. TCRdb reworked the public reads: Q25 trimming with fastp, MiXCR clone assembly, productive beta chains retained. All rows with the same CDR3 protein become a single entry with the most common DNA and genes. Here the V and J calls rest on TCRdb's processing, not on the authors' analysis. The sample yields roughly 720,000 distinct CDR3 sequences; 15% to 20% were counted once. The top ten clones comprise under 15% of the sample.

These data also featured in a second study, about T cells expressing NK-cell markers. From the second report: In sorted CD3+CD56+NKG2C+, CD3+CD56+NKG2C- and CD3+CD56-NKG2C+ T-cell subsets from 7 or 8 donors, TCR beta-chain repertoires were profiled. Among the eight sequenced donors, seven were HCMV-seropositive and one was HCMV-seronegative. To restrict sorting to alphabetaTCR-expressing T cells, an anti-gammadeltaTCR antibody was added in several experiments. For six donors, the dominant CD3+CD56+NKG2C+ clonotypes were among the top 10 CD8+ clonotypes and accounted for about 1.0-7.5% of CD8+ T cells. Those dominant clonotypes were again the most abundant among CD3+CD56-NKG2C+ cells in a few donors, at about 28.3-60.1%. Whether the expanded NKG2C-expressing T cell clones were specific for HCMV antigens remained unclear. All eight donors whose samples were sequenced were randomly selected healthy volunteers, three of them men and five women. HCMV-specific IgG was detected in serum with a commercial ELISA kit to determine HCMV serostatus. For several donors, bulk peripheral blood T-cell repertoires were additionally sequenced from unsorted PBMC. Reads were demultiplexed and grouped by UMI with MIGEC, and clonotypes were assembled and quantified with MiTCR. To remove erroneous sequences, TCR cDNA sequences were retained only when supported by two or more reads. The tcR package was used for downstream repertoire analysis, with clonotypes matched between fractions based on CDR3 nucleotide sequence plus V segment. VDJmatch was used to annotate antigen specificity against VDJdb, with one amino acid substitution in CDR3 permitted.

The source of this sequence is a woman aged 18-35 years in good health. The sequenced sample was PBMCs.

The CDR3 in this case is CASRGGVAGGETQYF. The nucleotide sequence is TGTGCCAGCAGGGGAGGGGTAGCGGGAGGGGAGACCCAGTACTTC. In this chain, TRBV7-2 is recombined with TRBJ2-5; TRBD2 agrees with 11 junctional bases. V lost 6 bases and J lost 5 bases, and the count of bases not matched to a germline gene is 8. The CDR3 has 15 amino acids, counting the end cysteine and phenylalanine. Only the CDR3 region is kept as DNA, spanning 45 bases read in frame from base 1. For CDR1 and CDR2, the germline V gene lists SGHTA and FQGNSA. The reference TRBV7-2 and TRBJ2-5 proteins fill in what lies around the CDR3, so the full variable domain reads GAGVSQSPSNKVTEKGKDVELRCDPISGHTALYWYRQSLGQGLEFLIYFQGNSAPDKSGLPSDRFSAERTGGSVSTLTIQRTQQEDSAVYLCASRGGVAGGETQYFGPGTRLLVL.